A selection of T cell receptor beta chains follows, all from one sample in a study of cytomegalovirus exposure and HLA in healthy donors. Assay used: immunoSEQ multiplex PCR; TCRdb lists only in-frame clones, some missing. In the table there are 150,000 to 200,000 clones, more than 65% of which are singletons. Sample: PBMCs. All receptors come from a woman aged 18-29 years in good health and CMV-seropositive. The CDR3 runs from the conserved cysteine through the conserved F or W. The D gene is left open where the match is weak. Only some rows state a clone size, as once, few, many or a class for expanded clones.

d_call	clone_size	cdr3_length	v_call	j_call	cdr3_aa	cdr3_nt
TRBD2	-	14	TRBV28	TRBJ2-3	CASRSGGLTDTQYF	TGTGCCAGCAGGTCGGGGGGGCTCACAGATACGCAGTATTTT
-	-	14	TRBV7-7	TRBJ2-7	CASPPQEGSYEQYF	TGTGCCAGTCCCCCCCAAGAGGGTTCCTACGAGCAGTACTTC
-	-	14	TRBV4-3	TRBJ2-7	CASSQEMRVSEQYF	TGCGCCAGCAGCCAAGAGATGCGGGTGAGCGAGCAGTACTTC
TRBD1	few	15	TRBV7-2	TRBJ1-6	CASSSGGFNNSPLHF	TGTGCCAGCAGCTCAGGGGGATTTAATAATTCACCCCTCCACTTT
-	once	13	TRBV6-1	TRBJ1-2	CASSEVKGVGYTF	TGTGCCAGCAGTGAAGTCAAGGGGGTTGGCTACACCTTC
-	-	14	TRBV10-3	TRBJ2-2	CAISESEWSGELFF	TGTGCCATCAGTGAGTCGGAGTGGTCCGGGGAGCTGTTTTTT
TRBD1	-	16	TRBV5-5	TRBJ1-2	CASSLASTDRGNGYTF	TGTGCCAGCAGCTTGGCCAGTACGGACAGGGGGAACGGCTACACCTTC
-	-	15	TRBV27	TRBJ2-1	CASSLSILGVNEQFF	TGTGCCAGCAGTTTATCGATCTTAGGAGTCAATGAGCAGTTCTTC
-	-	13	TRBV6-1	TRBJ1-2	CASTFGRGNGYTF	TGTGCCAGCACCTTCGGGAGGGGAAATGGCTACACCTTC
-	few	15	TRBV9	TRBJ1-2	CASSVGLAGASGYTF	TGTGCCAGCAGCGTAGGGTTGGCAGGGGCTTCTGGCTACACCTTC
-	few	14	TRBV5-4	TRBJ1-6	CASSLSRGDSPLHF	TGTGCCAGCAGCTTGAGCCGCGGGGATTCACCCCTCCACTTT
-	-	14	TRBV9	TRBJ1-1	CASSVGRIDREAFF	TGTGCCAGCAGCGTGGGGAGAATTGACAGGGAAGCTTTCTTT
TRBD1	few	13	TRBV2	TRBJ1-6	CASRDRMNSPLHF	TGTGCCAGCAGGGACAGGATGAATTCACCCCTCCACTTT
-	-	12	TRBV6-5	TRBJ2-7	CASSSDSYVQYF	TGTGCCAGCAGTTCGGACAGTTACGTGCAGTACTTC
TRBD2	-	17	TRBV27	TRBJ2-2	CASSLPSGGARTGELFF	TGTGCCAGCAGTTTGCCCAGCGGGGGGGCCCGGACCGGGGAGCTGTTTTTT
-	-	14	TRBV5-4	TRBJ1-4	CASSLEGVVEKLFF	TGTGCCAGCAGCTTGGAGGGGGTCGTTGAAAAACTGTTTTTT
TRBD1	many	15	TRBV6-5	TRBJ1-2	CASSRPSTGVYGYTF	TGTGCCAGCAGCCGTCCCTCGACAGGGGTCTATGGCTACACCTTC
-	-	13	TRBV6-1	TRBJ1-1	CASSEGEATEAFF	TGTGCCAGCAGTGAAGGGGAGGCCACTGAAGCTTTCTTT
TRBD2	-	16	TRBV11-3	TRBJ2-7	CASSLPWRGETYEQYF	TGTGCCAGCAGCTTGCCGTGGCGGGGGGAAACCTACGAGCAGTACTTC
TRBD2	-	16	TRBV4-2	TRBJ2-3	CASSPIAGAPGDTQYF	TGTGCCAGCAGCCCGATAGCGGGGGCGCCTGGGGATACGCAGTATTTT
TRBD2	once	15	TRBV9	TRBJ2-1	CASSAAGVAYNEQFF	TGTGCCAGCAGCGCGGCGGGGGTTGCCTACAATGAGCAGTTCTTC
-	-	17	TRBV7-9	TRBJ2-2	CASSINSGSGRTGELFF	TGTGCCAGCAGCATTAATTCGGGGTCAGGGAGGACCGGGGAGCTGTTTTTT
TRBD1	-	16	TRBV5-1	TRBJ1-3	CASSLVGQGHANTIYF	TGCGCCAGCAGCTTGGTGGGACAGGGGCATGCAAACACCATATATTTT
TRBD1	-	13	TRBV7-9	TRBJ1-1	CASSLEGGLGAFF	TGTGCCAGCAGCTTAGAAGGGGGCTTGGGAGCTTTCTTT
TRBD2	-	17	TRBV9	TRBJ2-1	CASSPGLAGTSYNEQFF	TGTGCCAGCAGCCCAGGACTAGCGGGGACCTCCTACAATGAGCAGTTCTTC
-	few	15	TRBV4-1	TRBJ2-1	CASSQGTGTYNEQFF	TGCGCCAGCAGCCAAGGCACGGGAACCTACAATGAGCAGTTCTTC
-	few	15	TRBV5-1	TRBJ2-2	CASSEQLLNTGELFF	TGCGCCAGCAGTGAACAGCTACTGAACACCGGGGAGCTGTTTTTT
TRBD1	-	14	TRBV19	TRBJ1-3	CASQVGQGYNTIYF	TGTGCCAGTCAGGTGGGACAGGGTTACAACACCATATATTTT
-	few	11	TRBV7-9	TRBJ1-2	CASSRNYGYTF	TGTGCCAGCAGCCGTAACTATGGCTACACCTTC
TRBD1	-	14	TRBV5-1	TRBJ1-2	CASSPGQGAGGYTF	TGCGCCAGCAGCCCGGGACAGGGGGCGGGCGGCTACACCTTC
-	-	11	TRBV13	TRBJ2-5	CASSSGETQYF	TGTGCCAGCAGCTCCGGGGAGACCCAGTACTTC
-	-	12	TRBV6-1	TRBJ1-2	CASSLQGYGYTF	TGTGCCAGCAGTCTTCAGGGGTATGGCTACACCTTC
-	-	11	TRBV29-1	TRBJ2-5	CSGTTGETQYF	TGCAGCGGCACAACAGGAGAGACCCAGTACTTC
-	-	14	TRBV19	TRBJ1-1	CASIPRGGNTEAFF	TGTGCCAGTATTCCCCGGGGGGGGAACACTGAAGCTTTCTTT